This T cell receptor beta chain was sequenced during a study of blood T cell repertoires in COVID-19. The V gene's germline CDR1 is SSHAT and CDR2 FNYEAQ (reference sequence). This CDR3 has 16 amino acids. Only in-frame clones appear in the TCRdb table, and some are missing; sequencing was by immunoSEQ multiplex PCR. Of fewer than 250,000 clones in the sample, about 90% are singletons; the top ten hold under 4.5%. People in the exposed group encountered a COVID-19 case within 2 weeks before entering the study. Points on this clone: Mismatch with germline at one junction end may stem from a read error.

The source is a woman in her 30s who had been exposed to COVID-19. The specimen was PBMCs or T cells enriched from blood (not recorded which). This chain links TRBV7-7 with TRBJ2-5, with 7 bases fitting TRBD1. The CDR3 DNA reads TGTGCTAGCAGCTCGCTAAGTACAGGGGCCCAAGAGACCCAGTACTTC. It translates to CASSSLSTGAQETQYF.